These 15 T cell receptor beta chains share one sample of origin, sequenced in a study of blood T cell repertoires in COVID-19. Sequencing used immunoSEQ multiplex PCR; TCRdb keeps in-frame clones, though not all of them. The data show about 300,000 clones, roughly 80% seen once. The specimen was peripheral blood. The source is a human donor with COVID-19, enrolled during active disease. The donor label of this sample is uncertain.

This chain links TRBV5-6 with TRBJ2-2, with 8 bases aligning to TRBD1. CDR1 and CDR2 from the germline V gene are SGHDT and YYEEEE. The CDR3 has 15 amino acids. The V segment lost 0 bases and the J segment 4 bases; nucleotides outside the gene matches: 2. CDR3 sequence (DNA): TGTGCCAGCAGCTTGGTTACAGGGGGCACCGGGGAGCTGTTTTTT. Its translation: CASSLVTGGTGELFF.

The chain recombines TRBV11-2 with TRBJ2-5, with D possibly being TRBD2 (5 bases). The CDR3 contains 15 residues. V lost 1 base and J 7 bases, leaving 16 bases between the germline ends. The germline gives CDR1 SGHAT, CDR2 FQNNGV. The CDR3 DNA reads as TGTGCCAGCAGCTTAGGTCTTAGAGGGATGGGGACCCAGTACTTC. It encodes CASSLGLRGMGTQYF.

The table lists this clone with a few counts. The J gene is TRBJ2-5, the V gene TRBV3-1 (or the pseudogene TRBV3-2); 8 bases are shared with TRBD1. The J segment lost 2 bases and the V segment lost 2 bases, leaving 1 base of the junction unmatched. The germline V gene has CDR1 LGHDT and CDR2 YNNKEL (reference sequence). This CDR3 contains 14 residues. The CDR3 sequence is CASSQRTGQETQYF. CDR3 bases: TGTGCCAGCAGCCAAAGGACAGGGCAAGAGACCCAGTACTTC.

This sequence joins TRBV7-2 and TRBJ2-1; D is perhaps TRBD2 (6 bases). Germline-derived CDR1 and CDR2 are SGHTA and FQGNSA. The CDR3 spans 12 residues. Trimming removed 7 bases from V and 4 bases from J, with 8 bases in between. For the CDR3, the DNA is TGTGCCAGCACGCTAGCGTACAATGAGCAGTTCTTC. Encoded protein: CASTLAYNEQFF.

This chain uses TRBV29-1 with TRBJ2-2; D gene ambiguous. With 7 bases removed from V and 4 bases from J, the gap between germline ends came to 13 bases. The CDR3 has 13 amino acids. From germline, CDR1 is SQVTM and CDR2 ANQGSEA. The CDR3, as DNA: TGCAGCGGGGGTCAACAGTCCACCGGGGAGCTGTTTTTT. Translated, it gives CSGGQQSTGELFF.

Comment on this clone: The DNA is omitted, as the CDR3 cannot be located on it reliably, and the CDR3 follows TCRdb's listing. The chain's CDR3 is CSARVGGGTFF. V usage is TRBV20-1 and J usage is TRBJ1-1. Germline loops: CDR1 DFQATT, CDR2 SNEGSKA (reference sequence). The CDR3 length equals 11 residues, ends included.

The rearrangement joins TRBV7-8 to TRBJ2-7; weak D call: TRBD1 (6 bases). The CDR3 loop spans 14 amino acids. Trimming took 5 bases from V and 2 from J, leaving 13 bases between them. Germline CDR1 SGHVS, CDR2 FQNEAQ. The CDR3 nucleotides read TGTGCCAGCAGCCCGCCCGGGACAACCTACGAGCAGTACTTC. This encodes CASSPPGTTYEQYF.

The rearrangement uses TRBV19 and TRBJ1-1, with TRBD1 matching 8 bases. This CDR3 contains 13 residues. After removal of 5 bases from V and 7 bases from J, the junction contained 6 bases not matched to a gene. Germline CDR1 LNHDA, CDR2 SQIVND (reference sequence). The DNA of the CDR3 is TGTGCCAGTAGTGTACAGGGGGGGGTTGAAGCTTTCTTT. Translated: CASSVQGGVEAFF.

This chain connects TRBV7-2 to TRBJ1-2, with 12 bases that match TRBD1. The V and J ends lost 5 bases and 5 bases, in that order; junction bases with no gene match: 3. This CDR3 has 14 residues. Per germline, CDR1 SGHTA and CDR2 FQGNSA. CDR3 amino acids: CASSQGQGAYGYTF. The CDR3 coding sequence is TGTGCCAGCAGCCAGGGACAGGGGGCGTATGGCTACACCTTC. Drawing the rest from reference TRBV7-2 and TRBJ1-2, the complete variable domain is GAGVSQSPSNKVTEKGKDVELRCDPISGHTALYWYRQSLGQGLEFLIYFQGNSAPDKSGLPSDRFSAERTGGSVSTLTIQRTQQEDSAVYLCASSQGQGAYGYTFGSGTRLTVV.

This rearrangement joins TRBV10-3 to TRBJ2-2; 9 bases are a match to TRBD1. CDR1 is ENHRY, CDR2 SYGVKD, per germline. The CDR3 is 14 residues long. The J segment lost 6 bases and the V segment lost 6 bases, leaving 5 bases of the junction unmatched. CDR3 sequence (DNA): TGTGCCATCAGCCAAGACAGGGGGGCCGGGGAGCTGTTTTTT. Its translation: CAISQDRGAGELFF.

This chain uses TRBV5-4 with TRBJ2-3; 10 bases map to TRBD2. The CDR3 contains 15 residues. J gave up 4 bases and V 5 bases, and 7 bases lay outside the gene matches. Germline V gene lookup returns CDR1 SGHNT and CDR2 YYREEE (reference sequence). The CDR3 region has the DNA TGTGCCAGCAGTTCTAGCGGGAGAGGTTCAGATACGCAGTATTTT. Translation gives CASSSSGRGSDTQYF.

This clone was recorded only once. The V gene is TRBV19, the J gene TRBJ2-3; the D is unclear. In germline, CDR1 is LNHDA, CDR2 SQIVND (reference sequence). This CDR3 is 14 amino acids long. V was clipped by 3 bases and J by 6 bases, with 13 bases between them. The CDR3, as DNA: TGTGCCAGTAGTATCGACTCCCCCGCGGATACGCAGTATTTT. It yields the protein CASSIDSPADTQYF.

The chain links TRBV6-6 to TRBJ2-3; D is ambiguous. Trimming took off 6 bases at V and 1 base at J, with 11 bases between the two ends. This CDR3 contains 14 residues. Germline V gives CDR1 MNHNY, CDR2 SVGAGI (reference sequence). CDR3 coding DNA: TGTGCCAGCAGCGACTCCTGGGGCACAGATACGCAGTATTTT. Translation gives CASSDSWGTDTQYF.

This chain uses TRBV29-1 with TRBJ2-3; TRBD1 is a possible D gene (5 bases). In germline, CDR1 is SQVTM, CDR2 ANQGSEA. V was cut by 6 bases and J by 3 bases, with 22 bases left in between. This CDR3 has 16 amino acids. The DNA of the CDR3 is TGCAGCGTAGCCCCGCCCGCAGGGCTAAGTACAGATACGCAGTATTTT. It translates to CSVAPPAGLSTDTQYF.

V and J are TRBV6-1 and TRBJ2-1; 8 bases agree with TRBD1. J lost 2 bases, V lost 3 bases, and 6 bases had no gene match. Germline-derived CDR1 and CDR2 are MNHNS and SASEGT. The CDR3 contains 16 residues. CDR3 DNA: TGTGCCAGCAGTGATCAGGGGGCAGGGGCCTACAATGAGCAGTTCTTC. This sequence encodes CASSDQGAGAYNEQFF.